Detailed here is one TCR beta chain. Its target is not known. This sample is drawn from a study of OX40 agonist ivuxolimab in advanced cancers. For the study at large: The dose-escalation group included hepatocellular carcinoma, melanoma, renal cell carcinoma and head and neck cancer.

Drawing of blood for sampling happened at baseline, at cycle 4 day 1, and at cycle 7 day 1. Study-wide points: Dosing at 0.1 to 3.0 mg/kg was accompanied by clonal expansion of CD4+ and CD8+ blood T cells by week 6. On average, CD8+ T cells had more expanded clones than CD4+.

Assay: immunoSEQ multiplex PCR; the TCRdb copy retains only in-frame clones and omits some. The sample carries roughly 68,000 clones, around 86% recorded once. V was shortened by 5 bases and J by 4 bases, with 15 bases between the two germline ends. Germline CDR1 and CDR2: SGHDT and YYEEEE. This CDR3 comprises 14 residues. This clonotype originated in an adult with an advanced solid tumor such as melanoma, head and neck, liver or kidney cancer. This sequence joins TRBV5-6 and TRBJ1-1; D remains ambiguous. The sequenced sample was CD4+ or CD8+ T cells sorted from blood, obtained in a trial of the OX40 agonist ivuxolimab. CDR3 protein: CASRPHLRTTEAFF. The CDR3, as DNA: TGTGCCAGCAGACCCCACCTGCGGACCACTGAAGCTTTCTTT. The whole variable domain, filled in from reference TRBV5-6 and TRBJ1-1, reads DAGVTQSPTHLIKTRGQQVTLRCSPKSGHDTVSWYQQALGQGPQFIFQYYEEEERQRGNFPDRFSGHQFPNYSSELNVNALLLGDSALYLCASRPHLRTTEAFFGQGTRLTVV.